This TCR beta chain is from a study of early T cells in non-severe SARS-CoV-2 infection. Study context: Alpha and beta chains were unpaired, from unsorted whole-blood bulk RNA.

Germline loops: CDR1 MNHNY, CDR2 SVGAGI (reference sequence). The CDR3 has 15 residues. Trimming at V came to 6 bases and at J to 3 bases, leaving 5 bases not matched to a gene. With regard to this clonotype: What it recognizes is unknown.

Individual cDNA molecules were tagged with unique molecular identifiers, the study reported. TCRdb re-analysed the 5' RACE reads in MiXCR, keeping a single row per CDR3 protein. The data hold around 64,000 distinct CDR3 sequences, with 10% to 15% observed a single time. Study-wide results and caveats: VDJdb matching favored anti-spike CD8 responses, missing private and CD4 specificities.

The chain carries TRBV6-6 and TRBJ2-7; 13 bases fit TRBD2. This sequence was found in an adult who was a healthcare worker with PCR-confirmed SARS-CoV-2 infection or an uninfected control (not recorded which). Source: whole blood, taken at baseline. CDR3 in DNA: TGTGCCAGCAGACCCGGACTAGCGGGGGACTACGAGCAGTACTTC. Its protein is CASRPGLAGDYEQYF.